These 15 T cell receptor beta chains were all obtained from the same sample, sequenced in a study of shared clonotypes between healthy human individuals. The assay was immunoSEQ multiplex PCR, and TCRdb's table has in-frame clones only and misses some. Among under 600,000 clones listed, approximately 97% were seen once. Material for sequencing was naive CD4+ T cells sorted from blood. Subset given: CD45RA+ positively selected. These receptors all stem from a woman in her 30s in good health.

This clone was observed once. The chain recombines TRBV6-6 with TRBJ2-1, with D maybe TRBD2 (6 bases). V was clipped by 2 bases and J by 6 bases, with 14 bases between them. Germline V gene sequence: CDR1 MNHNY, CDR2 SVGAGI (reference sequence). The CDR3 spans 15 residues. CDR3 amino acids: CASSYPSGLTNEQFF. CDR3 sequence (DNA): TGTGCCAGCAGTTACCCGTCGGGACTTACCAATGAGCAGTTCTTC.

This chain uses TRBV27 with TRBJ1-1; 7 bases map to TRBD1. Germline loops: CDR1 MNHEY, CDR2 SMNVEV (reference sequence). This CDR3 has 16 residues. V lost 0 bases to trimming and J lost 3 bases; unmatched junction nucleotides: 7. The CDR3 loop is CASSLSESRGYTEAFF. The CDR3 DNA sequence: TGTGCCAGCAGTTTATCGGAGTCCAGGGGGTACACTGAAGCTTTCTTT.

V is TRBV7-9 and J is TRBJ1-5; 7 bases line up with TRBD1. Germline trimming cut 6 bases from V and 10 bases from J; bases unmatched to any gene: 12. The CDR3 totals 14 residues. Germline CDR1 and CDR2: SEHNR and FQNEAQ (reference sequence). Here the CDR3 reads CASSPTGRTLPQHF. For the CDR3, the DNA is TGTGCCAGCAGTCCGACAGGGAGAACCCTTCCCCAGCATTTT.

The CDR3 is CASRSATRGNQPQHF. DNA of the CDR3: TGTGCCAGCAGGTCCGCGACCAGGGGCAATCAGCCCCAGCATTTT. The rearrangement uses TRBV27 and TRBJ1-5; the D gene is possibly TRBD1 (5 bases). V was cut by 6 bases and J by 2 bases, with 14 bases left in between. Germline CDR1 and CDR2: MNHEY and SMNVEV (reference sequence). The CDR3 is made up of 15 amino acids.

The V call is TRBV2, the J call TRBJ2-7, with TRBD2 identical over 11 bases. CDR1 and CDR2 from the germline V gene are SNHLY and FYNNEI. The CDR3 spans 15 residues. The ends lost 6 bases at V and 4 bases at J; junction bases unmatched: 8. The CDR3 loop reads CASRETSGSSYEQYF. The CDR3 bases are TGTGCCAGCAGGGAAACTAGCGGGAGTTCATACGAGCAGTACTTC. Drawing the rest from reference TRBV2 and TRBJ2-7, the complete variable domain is EPEVTQTPSHQVTQMGQEVILRCVPISNHLYFYWYRQILGQKVEFLVSFYNNEISEKSEIFDDQFSVERPDGSNFTLKIRSTKLEDSAMYFCASRETSGSSYEQYFGPGTRLTVT.

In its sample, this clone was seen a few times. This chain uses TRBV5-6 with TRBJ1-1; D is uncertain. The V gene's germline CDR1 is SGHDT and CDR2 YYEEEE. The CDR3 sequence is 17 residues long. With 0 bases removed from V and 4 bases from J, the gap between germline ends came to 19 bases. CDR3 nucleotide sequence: TGTGCCAGCAGCTTGGACATGTACCAACAAGGCGGCACTGAAGCTTTCTTT. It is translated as CASSLDMYQQGGTEAFF.

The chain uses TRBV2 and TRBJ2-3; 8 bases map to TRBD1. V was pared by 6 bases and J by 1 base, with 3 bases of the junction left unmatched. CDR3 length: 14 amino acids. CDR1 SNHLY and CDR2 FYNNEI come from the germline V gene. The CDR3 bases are TGTGCCAGCAGGATACAGGGGGGCACAGATACGCAGTATTTT. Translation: CASRIQGGTDTQYF.

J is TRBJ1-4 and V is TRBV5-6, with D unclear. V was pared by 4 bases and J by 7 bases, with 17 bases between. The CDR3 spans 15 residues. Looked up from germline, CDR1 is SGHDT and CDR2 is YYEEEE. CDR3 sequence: CASSTGGLSVEKLFF. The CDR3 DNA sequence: TGTGCCAGCAGCACGGGAGGGCTCAGTGTTGAAAAACTGTTTTTT.

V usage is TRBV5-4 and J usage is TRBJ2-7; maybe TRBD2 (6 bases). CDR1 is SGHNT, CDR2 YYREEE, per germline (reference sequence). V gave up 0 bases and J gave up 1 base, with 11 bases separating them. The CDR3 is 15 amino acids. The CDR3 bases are TGTGCCAGCAGCTTGGCCGGGACTCAATCCTACGAGCAGTACTTC. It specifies CASSLAGTQSYEQYF.

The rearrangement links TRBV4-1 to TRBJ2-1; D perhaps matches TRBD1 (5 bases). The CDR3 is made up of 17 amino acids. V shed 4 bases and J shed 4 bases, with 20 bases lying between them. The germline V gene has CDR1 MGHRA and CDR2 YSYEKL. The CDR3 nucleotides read TGCGCCAGCAGCCCACTATTCCTACCAAGGGGATACAATGAGCAGTTCTTC. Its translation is CASSPLFLPRGYNEQFF.

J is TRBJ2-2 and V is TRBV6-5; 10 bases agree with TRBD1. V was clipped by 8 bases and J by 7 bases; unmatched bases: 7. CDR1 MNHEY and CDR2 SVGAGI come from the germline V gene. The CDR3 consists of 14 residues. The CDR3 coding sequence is TGTGCCAGCTGGAGACAGGGGGCAGGCGGGGAGCTGTTTTTT. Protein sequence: CASWRQGAGGELFF.

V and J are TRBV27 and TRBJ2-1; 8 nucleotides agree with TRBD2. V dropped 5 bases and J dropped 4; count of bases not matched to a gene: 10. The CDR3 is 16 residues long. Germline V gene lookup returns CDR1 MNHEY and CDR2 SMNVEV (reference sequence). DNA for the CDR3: TGTGCCAGCAGTAGCAAAGCGGGAGACACTTACAATGAGCAGTTCTTC. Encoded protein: CASSSKAGDTYNEQFF.

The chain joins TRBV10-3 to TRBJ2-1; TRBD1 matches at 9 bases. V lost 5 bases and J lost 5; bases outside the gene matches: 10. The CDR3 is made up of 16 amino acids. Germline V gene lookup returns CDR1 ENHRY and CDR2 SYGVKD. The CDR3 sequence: CAISLSGDRVHNEQFF. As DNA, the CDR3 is TGTGCCATCAGTCTCTCCGGGGACAGGGTTCACAATGAGCAGTTCTTC.

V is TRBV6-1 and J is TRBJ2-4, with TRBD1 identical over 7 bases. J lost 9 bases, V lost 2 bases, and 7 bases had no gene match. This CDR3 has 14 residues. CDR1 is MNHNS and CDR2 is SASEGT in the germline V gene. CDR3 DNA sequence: TGTGCCAGCAGTGAAACAGGGGCTCAGGTCATTCAGTACTTC. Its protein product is CASSETGAQVIQYF.

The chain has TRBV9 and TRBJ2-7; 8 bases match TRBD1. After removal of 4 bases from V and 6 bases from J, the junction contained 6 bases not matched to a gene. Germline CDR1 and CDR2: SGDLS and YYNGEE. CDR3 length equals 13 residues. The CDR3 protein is CASSPGQGREQYF. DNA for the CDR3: TGTGCCAGCAGCCCCGGACAGGGTCGCGAGCAGTACTTC.